This T cell receptor beta chain originates from a study of neurological immune-mediated disorders. Study results and caveats: Among expanded clones, no CDR3 amino acid sequences were shared across subjects, a pattern suggesting private repertoires in all groups.

This clonotype was seen many times. Its target is not known. The CDR3 is made up of 12 amino acids. Germline V CDR1 and CDR2: DFQATT, SNEGSKA (reference sequence). V was clipped by 1 base and J by 3 bases, with 3 bases between them. For the unsorted libraries, 2 million PBMCs stored at -80 C served as input. TCRdb redid the calling of the 5' RACE reads with MiXCR, one entry per CDR3 protein. The sample consists of under 90,000 distinct CDR3 sequences, 3% to 4% of them appearing once. Material for sequencing was PBMCs. The source of this sequence is a woman between 50 and 59 years old with multiple sclerosis. V and J are TRBV20-1 and TRBJ2-2; D remains unclear. This CDR3 reads CSARVHTGELFF. The CDR3 DNA reads as TGCAGTGCTAGAGTTCACACCGGGGAGCTGTTTTTT.